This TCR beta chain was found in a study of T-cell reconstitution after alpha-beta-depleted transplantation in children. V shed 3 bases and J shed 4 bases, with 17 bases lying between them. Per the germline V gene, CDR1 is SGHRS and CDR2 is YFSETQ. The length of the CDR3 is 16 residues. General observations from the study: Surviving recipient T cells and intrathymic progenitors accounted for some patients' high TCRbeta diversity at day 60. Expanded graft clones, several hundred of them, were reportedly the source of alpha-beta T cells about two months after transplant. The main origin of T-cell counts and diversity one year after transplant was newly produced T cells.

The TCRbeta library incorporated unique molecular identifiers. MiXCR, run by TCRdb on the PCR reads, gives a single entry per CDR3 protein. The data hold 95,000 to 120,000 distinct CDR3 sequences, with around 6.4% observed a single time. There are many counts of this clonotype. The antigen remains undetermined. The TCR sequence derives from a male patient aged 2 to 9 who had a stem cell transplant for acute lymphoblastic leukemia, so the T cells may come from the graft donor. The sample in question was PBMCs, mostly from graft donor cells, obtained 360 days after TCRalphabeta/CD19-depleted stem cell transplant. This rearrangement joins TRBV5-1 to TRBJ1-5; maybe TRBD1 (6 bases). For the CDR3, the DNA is TGCGCCAGCAGCTCCTACGGGACAAGTCTTAATCAGCCCCAGCATTTT. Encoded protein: CASSSYGTSLNQPQHF. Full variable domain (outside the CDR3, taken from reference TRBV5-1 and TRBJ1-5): KAGVTQTPRYLIKTRGQQVTLSCSPISGHRSVSWYQQTPGQGLQFLFEYFSETQRNKGNFPGRFSGRQFSNSRSEMNVSTLELGDSALYLCASSSYGTSLNQPQHFGDGTRLSIL.